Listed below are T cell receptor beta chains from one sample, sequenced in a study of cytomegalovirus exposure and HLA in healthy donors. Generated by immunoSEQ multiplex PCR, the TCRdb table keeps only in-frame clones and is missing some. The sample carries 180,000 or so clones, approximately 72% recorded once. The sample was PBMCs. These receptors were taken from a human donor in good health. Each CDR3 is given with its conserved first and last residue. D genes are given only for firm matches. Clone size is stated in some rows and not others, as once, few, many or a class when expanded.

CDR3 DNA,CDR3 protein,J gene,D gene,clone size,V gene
TGTGCCAGCAGACCCTCCTCTGGACAGGGTAATGAGCAGTTCTTC,CASRPSSGQGNEQFF,TRBJ2-1,TRBD1,NA,TRBV6-5
TGTGCCTGGGATCTGGCAGGCGTCGGACTGTTTTTT,CAWDLAGVGLFF,TRBJ1-4,NA,NA,TRBV30
TGTGCCAGCAGGAAAGCGCTCGCAGGGGCGTCAGACGAGCAGTACTTC,CASRKALAGASDEQYF,TRBJ2-7,NA,NA,TRBV4-2
TGTGCCAGCAGCCTCGGACTAGCCTTGTTCCAGCAGTACTTC,CASSLGLALFQQYF,TRBJ2-7,TRBD2,NA,TRBV7-2
TGTGCCTGGATGGACGCCCGGGGGGGCCCCAGACTCACAGATACGCAGTATTTT,CAWMDARGGPRLTDTQYF,TRBJ2-3,TRBD2,NA,TRBV30
TGTGCCTGGAGCCCTACCGACAGAGCAACTAATGAAAAACTGTTTTTT,CAWSPTDRATNEKLFF,TRBJ1-4,NA,few,TRBV30
TGTGCCAGTAGTACCGGGACAGGGTACGAGCAGTACTTC,CASSTGTGYEQYF,TRBJ2-7,TRBD1,NA,TRBV19
TGTGCCTGGACTGCGGGGGTTGGGAACACTGAAGCTTTCTTT,CAWTAGVGNTEAFF,TRBJ1-1,NA,NA,TRBV30
TGCAGCGTTGAGAGTAATGAAAAACTGTTTTTT,CSVESNEKLFF,TRBJ1-4,NA,NA,TRBV29-1
TGCGCCAGCAGTGAGGCAGGATCCTACGAGCAGTACTTC,CASSEAGSYEQYF,TRBJ2-7,NA,NA,TRBV10-1
TGTGCCAGCAGCTTAGAGGACAGCCGCTATGGCTACACCTTC,CASSLEDSRYGYTF,TRBJ1-2,NA,NA,TRBV7-6
TGTGCCAGCAACCCGACACGGTTGTCCACAGATACGCAGTATTTT,CASNPTRLSTDTQYF,TRBJ2-3,NA,NA,TRBV2
TGTGCCTGGCGCCGGGACAGTGGTAATTACAATGAGCAGTTCTTC,CAWRRDSGNYNEQFF,TRBJ2-1,TRBD1,NA,TRBV30
TGTGCCAGCAGCTTGAGACAGGGGAATCAGCCCCAGCATTTT,CASSLRQGNQPQHF,TRBJ1-5,TRBD1,NA,TRBV5-8
TGTGCCAGCAGTAGGACAGGGTACAATGAGCAGTTCTTC,CASSRTGYNEQFF,TRBJ2-1,TRBD1,NA,TRBV6-5
TGCGCCAGCAGCCAAGGAACAGGGGACTACGAGCAGTACTTC,CASSQGTGDYEQYF,TRBJ2-7,TRBD1,NA,TRBV4-1
TGTGCCAGCAGTGAGGGGGGGATGAGAGAGACCCAGTACTTC,CASSEGGMRETQYF,TRBJ2-5,TRBD2,NA,TRBV6-1
TGTGCCAGCAGCCGACAGGTAGGGGCAGGAGAGACCCAGTACTTC,CASSRQVGAGETQYF,TRBJ2-5,NA,NA,TRBV6-1
TGTGCCAGCGTAGGGGGGGGCCGTGAAGCTTTCTTT,CASVGGGREAFF,TRBJ1-1,NA,NA,TRBV7-9
TGTGCCAGCAGTTACTCCCGGGGCTACGAGCAGTACTTC,CASSYSRGYEQYF,TRBJ2-7,NA,few,TRBV6-5
TGCGCCAGCAGCTTGGATGTGGGACAGGGACGCTATGGCTACACCTTC,CASSLDVGQGRYGYTF,TRBJ1-2,TRBD1,few,TRBV5-1
TGTGCCAGCAGAAATGAGAGGAACACCGGGGAGCTGTTTTTT,CASRNERNTGELFF,TRBJ2-2,NA,NA,TRBV2
TGTGCCAGCAGCGGTCAGGGAAGGTTATATGAAAAACTGTTTTTT,CASSGQGRLYEKLFF,TRBJ1-4,NA,few,TRBV9
TGTGCCAGCAGCCAAAACCCACGACAGGGCGGCTATGGCTACACCTTC,CASSQNPRQGGYGYTF,TRBJ1-2,TRBD1,NA,TRBV14
TGCGCCAGCAGGCAGGGGACAGCTTTCTATGGCTACACCTTC,CASRQGTAFYGYTF,TRBJ1-2,TRBD1,NA,TRBV10-2
TGCGCCAGCACCGACAGCAGAGATTTTAATACGCAGTATTTT,CASTDSRDFNTQYF,TRBJ2-3,NA,NA,TRBV10-2
TGTGCCAGTAGTATACAGGACAGGGGTTTCTATGGCTACACCTTC,CASSIQDRGFYGYTF,TRBJ1-2,TRBD1,NA,TRBV19
TGTGCCAGCAGAGACCGGGACAGCGGCACTGAAGCTTTCTTT,CASRDRDSGTEAFF,TRBJ1-1,TRBD1,few,TRBV6-5
TGCGCCAGCAGCTTGTGGGGGGATACCTACAATGAGCAGTTCTTC,CASSLWGDTYNEQFF,TRBJ2-1,NA,NA,TRBV5-1
TGTGCCAGCAGCTTGCAGGGTAGAGGTAATTCACCCCTCCACTTT,CASSLQGRGNSPLHF,TRBJ1-6,NA,few,TRBV11-2
TGTGCCAGCAGCGTAGGGGATCGGGACTTTGTCTACAATGAGCGGTTCTTC,CASSVGDRDFVYNERFF,TRBJ2-1,NA,NA,TRBV9
TGTGCCAGCAGTTTCCAGGGACAGGGTAGCGAGCAGTACTTC,CASSFQGQGSEQYF,TRBJ2-7,TRBD1,NA,TRBV27
TGCGCCAGCAGCCGCCTGTGGGACACTCAAGAGACCCAGTACTTC,CASSRLWDTQETQYF,TRBJ2-5,NA,NA,TRBV4-3
TGTGCCAGCAGCGCCCGGGACAGATCCTTCGAGCAGTACTTC,CASSARDRSFEQYF,TRBJ2-7,TRBD1,NA,TRBV9